The next 14 T cell receptor beta chains were all read from a single sample in a study of T cell responses to AZD1222 COVID-19 vaccine. The table came from immunoSEQ multiplex PCR; TCRdb's copy has only in-frame clones and leaves some out. The table lists 100,000 to 150,000 clones, approximately 90% of them singletons. The specimen was peripheral blood, collected on day 0 of AZD1222 vaccination. The source is an adult in good health.

The count of this clone is one. The genes are TRBV12-3 or TRBV12-4 and TRBJ1-1; a weak D match, TRBD1 (6 bases). Trimming shortened V by 8 bases and J by 7 bases, and 17 bases separated the two germline ends. The CDR3 runs 13 residues. CDR3 sequence reads: CASARGGSDEAFF. The CDR3 DNA is TGTGCCAGCGCCAGGGGCGGATCGGATGAAGCTTTCTTT.

The rearrangement joins TRBV28 to TRBJ2-1; 12 nucleotides line up with TRBD2. V was pared by 6 bases and J by 0 bases, with 0 bases of the junction left unmatched. The CDR3 has 15 residues. Per the germline V gene, CDR1 is MDHEN and CDR2 is SYDVKM. The CDR3 here is CASRGLAGSYNEQFF. The CDR3, as DNA: TGTGCCAGCAGGGGACTAGCGGGCTCCTACAATGAGCAGTTCTTC.

The V and J genes are TRBV12-5 and TRBJ2-7; D may correspond to TRBD1 or TRBD2 (7 bases each). Deletions cut 7 bases from V and 2 bases from J, with 12 bases between. The CDR3 totals 13 residues. CDR1 and CDR2 from the germline V gene are LGHNT and FRNRAP. The CDR3 nucleotides are TGTGCTAGTGCGCAGGGGGGGACCTACGAGCAGTACTTC. Its protein product is CASAQGGTYEQYF.

DNA of the CDR3: TGTGCCAGCAGCACCTGGACAGGGGGCCCCACCGGGGAGCTGTTTTTT. As protein: CASSTWTGGPTGELFF. The chain is built from TRBV7-2 and TRBJ2-2; TRBD1 agrees at 11 bases. Per germline, CDR1 SGHTA and CDR2 FQGNSA. CDR3 length: 16 residues. V lost 5 bases, J lost 4 bases, and 6 bases stayed unmatched.

J is TRBJ1-5 and V is TRBV20-1, with unresolved D. The germline V gene has CDR1 DFQATT and CDR2 SNEGSKA (reference sequence). V lost 3 bases and J 1 base, leaving 1 base between the germline ends. The CDR3 is 11 residues long. The CDR3 spells CSASSNQPQHF. The CDR3 region has the DNA TGCAGTGCTAGCAGCAATCAGCCCCAGCATTTT.

V usage is TRBV2 and J usage is TRBJ2-1, with TRBD1 as a possible D gene (6 bases). V was pared by 6 bases and J by 6 bases, with 15 bases between. CDR1 and CDR2 (germline): SNHLY, FYNNEI. The CDR3 length is 14 residues. The CDR3 DNA reads TGTGCCAGCAGAAAGGAAGGGGGTCGCAATGAGCAGTTCTTC. As protein: CASRKEGGRNEQFF.

The gene calls are TRBV4-1 and TRBJ2-7; 8 bases map to TRBD2. V was clipped by 0 bases and J by 3 bases; unmatched bases: 7. The germline CDR1 and CDR2 sequences are MGHRA and YSYEKL. The length of the CDR3 is 16 residues. CDR3 protein: CASSQEAGESGYEQYF. The CDR3 region has the DNA TGCGCCAGCAGCCAAGAAGCGGGGGAAAGCGGCTACGAGCAGTACTTC.

V usage is TRBV7-9 and J usage is TRBJ2-5; 13 positions match TRBD2. The ends lost 1 base at V and 3 bases at J; junction bases unmatched: 5. Germline CDR1 reads SEHNR; CDR2 reads FQNEAQ (reference sequence). This CDR3 has 17 amino acids. CDR3 coding DNA: TGTGCCAGCAGCTTAGACCGAGGACTAGCGGGGGAAGAGACCCAGTACTTC. This gives the protein CASSLDRGLAGEETQYF.

The chain has TRBV5-3 and TRBJ1-5, with 7 bases that match TRBD1. TRBV5-3 is an open reading frame, and its role is uncertain. The CDR3 spans 16 residues. With 3 bases clipped from V and 2 bases from J, the junction kept 8 bases outside the gene matches. For the CDR3, the DNA is TGTGCCAGAAGCTCCAGACAGGGAGGAGGCAATCAGCCCCAGCATTTT. Translation gives CARSSRQGGGNQPQHF.

The genes are TRBV19 and TRBJ2-7, with a weak D call TRBD1 (6 bases). V lost 3 bases and J 2 bases, leaving 11 bases between the germline ends. In germline, CDR1 is LNHDA, CDR2 SQIVND (reference sequence). The CDR3 is 14 residues long. CDR3 amino acids: CASSMTGRTYEQYF. For the CDR3, the DNA is TGTGCCAGTAGTATGACAGGACGTACCTACGAGCAGTACTTC.

V is TRBV15 and J is TRBJ1-2; D remains unclear. V lost 5 bases to trimming and J lost 2 bases, with 6 bases between them. The CDR3 has 12 amino acids. Germline V gene sequence: CDR1 LNHNV, CDR2 YYDKDF (reference sequence). This chain's CDR3 is CATSAVNYGYTF. Written as DNA, the CDR3 is TGTGCCACCAGCGCAGTCAACTATGGCTACACCTTC. The whole variable domain, filled in from reference TRBV15 and TRBJ1-2, reads DAMVIQNPRYQVTQFGKPVTLSCSQTLNHNVMYWYQQKSSQAPKLLFHYYDKDFNNEADTPDNFQSRRPNTSFCFLDIRSPGLGDTAMYLCATSAVNYGYTFGSGTRLTVV.

The genes are TRBV6-1 and TRBJ1-1; no definite D call. Germline-derived CDR1 and CDR2 are MNHNS and SASEGT. This CDR3 contains 14 residues. Trimming shortened V by 2 bases and J by 1 base, and 8 bases separated the two germline ends. CDR3 nucleotide sequence: TGTGCCAGCAGTGAATTGACGTGGAACACTGAAGCTTTCTTT. Translation: CASSELTWNTEAFF.

The chain links TRBV4-3 to TRBJ2-7, with D possibly called TRBD1 or TRBD2 (6 bases each). This CDR3 is 15 amino acids long. V lost 3 bases, J lost 5 bases, and 17 bases lay in between. CDR1 and CDR2 (germline): LGHNA, YSLEER. The CDR3, as DNA: TGCGCCAGCAGCCAGTCAGGAGGGGGACGGGACGAGCAGTACTTC. Translation gives CASSQSGGGRDEQYF.

The V gene is TRBV19, the J gene TRBJ1-6, with 7 bases lining up with TRBD1. V was pared by 7 bases and J by 10 bases, with 7 bases of the junction left unmatched. Per the germline V gene, CDR1 is LNHDA and CDR2 is SQIVND (reference sequence). The CDR3 has 13 residues. The CDR3 here is CASTGDRSSPLHF. Here the CDR3 DNA reads TGTGCCAGTACAGGGGACAGATCCTCACCCCTCCACTTT.